This T cell receptor (beta chain) emerged from a study of regulatory T cells in long-lasting Graves disease. Study at large: Graves' cases, newly diagnosed, had used antithyroid drugs under 3 months.

Trimming pared 2 bases from V and 4 bases from J, leaving 14 bases between. Germline CDR1 and CDR2: LGHNT and FRNRAP. The CDR3 extends over 15 amino acids. Sample time point: newly diagnosed GD, antithyroid drugs for less than 3 months. Scientists built the TCR library using RNA that was extracted from PBMCs. All patients originated from an endocrinology department located in Xi'an, China. This clonotype has ten or more counts. Construction of the TCR beta libraries employed iRepertoire HTBI primers in conjunction with Arm-PCR of CDR3 regions. Via MiXCR, TCRdb re-called the multiplex PCR reads, giving one row per CDR3 protein. Here the sample spans hundreds of thousands of distinct CDR3 sequences, around 15% being singletons.

This clonotype originated in a female donor with Graves disease. The chain combines TRBV12-5 with TRBJ1-1; D is unclear. Here the sequenced sample was peripheral blood mononuclear cells (PBMCs), taken at new diagnosis, from a patient treated with antithyroid drugs. The CDR3 protein is CASGLYSGLSTEAFF. CDR3 bases: TGTGCTAGTGGTTTGTATTCGGGTTTGTCCACTGAAGCTTTCTTT. The full variable domain, with the rest looked up from reference TRBV12-5 and TRBJ1-1, is DARVTQTPRHKVTEMGQEVTMRCQPILGHNTVFWYRQTMMQGLELLAYFRNRAPLDDSGMPKDRFSAEMPDATLATLKIQPSEPRDSAVYFCASGLYSGLSTEAFFGQGTRLTVV.